The source of this TCR beta chain is a study of graft-versus-host responses after intestinal transplantation (dated by TCRdb to the early 2020s). Regarding the study in general: The transplants that recipients received were multivisceral, liver-intestinal, or isolated intestinal. Donor T cell macrochimerism was defined as a peak of at least 4% donor T cells among recipient peripheral blood mononuclear cells. Samples from three later patients were sequenced in-house on an Illumina MiSeq with MiXCR processing rather than by the commercial service. To identify alloreactive clones, pre-transplant mixed lymphocyte reaction products were sequenced and compared with unstimulated pre-transplant donor and recipient T cells. A cohort of 24 intestinal transplant recipients, including one retransplant, was enrolled, and 3 patients lacking pretransplant specimens were excluded. All recipients received anti-thymocyte globulin induction followed by maintenance tacrolimus and steroids for roughly 3 years. After intestinal transplantation, graft-versus-host and host-versus-graft alloreactive T cell clones were followed in the graft, circulation and bone marrow using bulk TCR-beta CDR3 sequencing.

CDR1 LNHDA and CDR2 SQIVND were looked up in the germline V gene (reference sequence). The CDR3, cysteine through phenylalanine, is 16 amino acids long. Solely the CDR3 DNA is kept, with 48 bases framed from the first base. The trim is 4 bases for V and 3 bases for J, with a gap of 16 bases between the germline ends. Library preparation was by the immunoSEQ multiplex PCR assay. In most patients, genomic DNA was isolated using the Qiagen DNeasy Blood and Tissue Kit and sent frozen to Adaptive Biotechnologies for TCR sequencing. Adaptive Biotechnologies carried out high-throughput TCR-beta CDR3 sequencing of genomic DNA for most patients. Concerning the study's data processing: TCR sequencing data were retrieved from Adaptive's ImmunoSEQ software for roughly 17 patients, whereas a few other patients were processed with MiXCR and VDJtools. CD4 versus CD8 sorting errors were corrected by removing sequences found in both subsets at a frequency ratio below 5:1. CDR3 nucleotide sequences shared between donor and recipient were removed because the origin of such sequences could not be assigned. To count as alloreactive, a clone needed at least 2-fold expansion over unstimulated cells and a minimum CFSE-low frequency of 0.002% (template counts) or 0.001% (read counts). Mappable clones were those detected in sequenced pre-transplant spleen, lymph node, or MLR CFSE-low populations of the donor or recipient. The cumulative frequency of alloreactive clones was calculated as a percentage of all sequences, weighted by copy number. TCRdb carries this immuneACCESS record with in-frame sequences only. Its versions omit some clonotypes, under half of them owing to an unresolved V gene in the studies checked, with the rest unexplained. That table gives V, J and clone size, and the DNA gave D and trimming. This sample lists tens of thousands of clones; 94% were detected once. The top ten constitute about 0.38% of the sample.

In regard to this clone: Its antigen remains unidentified. It has no much larger one-base neighbor in the sample; base qualities were not kept.

The time point label here, explained by the study, means: cells obtained before transplantation from donor or recipient. CD3+CD4+ and CD3+CD8+ populations were FACS-sorted from unstimulated pre-transplant donor and recipient cells taken from spleen or lymph nodes. Broad study findings and their caveats: GvH clones turned up in recipient bone marrow, with some appearing earlier in ileal mucosa or blood, a pattern consistent with an intestinal mucosal origin. The relatively low number and heterogeneity of intestinal transplant patients limited the conclusions. Early after transplant, declines in HvG clones were associated with peak levels of circulating GvH clones. In patients with donor T cell macrochimerism, the allografts had high GvH to HvG T cell clonal ratios.

This specimen consisted of unstimulated CD4+ T cells sorted from spleen or lymph node cells, obtained before transplant. The clonotype comes from a human donor who was the organ donor for an intestinal transplant. The sequence links TRBV19 to TRBJ1-5, with TRBD1 as a weak D call on 5 bases. The DNA reads as follows: TGTGCCAGTAGTAGGGAGACAGCTCTACTCAATCAGCCCCAGCATTTT. Its protein is CASSRETALLNQPQHF.